A selection of T cell receptor beta chains follows, all from one sample in a study of blood T cells in healthy people across ages. MiXCR, applied by TCRdb to the 5' RACE reads, yields one record per CDR3 protein. This sample carries 800,000 to 950,000 distinct CDR3 sequences, around 36% of them seen once, and the ten largest clones take over 10%. Sequenced material: blood. Receptor source: a man younger than 30 in good health. Both conserved end residues are part of each CDR3. D genes are given only for firm matches. The size field is filled for only some rows; it gives once, few, many or a size class.

>NA|TRBJ1-1|NA|TRBV3-1
CASSHAGLPTEAFF
TGTGCCAGCAGCCACGCTGGGTTGCCCACTGAAGCTTTCTTT
>NA|TRBJ2-5|TRBD1|TRBV28
CASSLDRGRTRSLDQETQYF
TGTGCCAGCAGCCTTGACAGGGGGCGCACCCGAAGCTTAGACCAAGAGACCCAGTACTTC
>few|TRBJ2-3|TRBD2|TRBV20-1
CSARAGLAGGDTQYF
TGCAGTGCTAGAGCGGGACTAGCGGGGGGAGATACGCAGTATTTT
>NA|TRBJ2-5|NA|TRBV7-8
CASSVTVGRETQYF
TGTGCCAGCAGCGTAACCGTGGGTCGGGAGACCCAGTACTTC
>NA|TRBJ2-5|TRBD1|TRBV6-2/TRBV6-3
CASSTNRGETQYF
TGTGCCAGCAGTACCAACAGGGGAGAGACCCAGTACTTC
>few|TRBJ1-1|NA|TRBV15
CAASRDMISEAFF
TGTGCCGCCAGCAGAGATATGATATCTGAAGCTTTCTTT
>few|TRBJ2-1|TRBD2|TRBV4-3
CASSQSIAGGRYNEQFF
TGCGCCAGCAGCCAATCCATAGCGGGGGGACGGTACAATGAGCAGTTCTTC
>few|TRBJ1-2|NA|TRBV12-3/TRBV12-4
CASSWLGTYGYTF
TGTGCCAGCAGTTGGTTAGGGACCTATGGCTACACCTTC
>NA|TRBJ2-6|NA|TRBV5-1
CASSGGDSGSNVLTF
TGCGCCAGCAGCGGTGGTGACTCTGGGTCCAACGTCCTGACTTTC
>NA|TRBJ2-5|TRBD2|TRBV2
CASSEEGTTQETQYF
TGTGCCAGCAGTGAAGAGGGGACTACCCAAGAGACCCAGTACTTC
>NA|TRBJ2-2|TRBD1|TRBV5-1
CASSVGTGAFSGELFF
TGCGCCAGCAGCGTCGGGACAGGCGCCTTTTCCGGGGAGCTGTTTTTT
>NA|TRBJ1-1|NA|TRBV4-2
CASSQDPVGVTNTEAFF
TGTGCCAGCAGCCAAGATCCGGTGGGGGTGACGAACACTGAAGCTTTCTTT
>NA|TRBJ2-1|TRBD2|TRBV10-3
CASGGTSGFNEQFF
TGTGCCAGCGGGGGGACTAGCGGGTTTAATGAGCAGTTCTTC
>few|TRBJ1-2|TRBD1|TRBV20-1
CSARIPGQGFGYTF
TGCAGTGCTCGCATCCCGGGACAGGGGTTTGGCTACACCTTC
>few|TRBJ2-5|NA|TRBV4-2
CASSQTALEGRIQETQYF
TGTGCCAGCAGCCAAACGGCGTTAGAGGGGAGGATCCAAGAGACCCAGTACTTC
>once|TRBJ1-6|NA|TRBV5-1
CASSFGQTESPLHF
TGCGCCAGCAGCTTTGGGCAGACGGAATCACCCCTCCACTTT
>many|TRBJ1-2|NA|TRBV12-3/TRBV12-4
CASSSHDRTYGYTF
TGTGCCAGCAGTTCACACGACAGGACCTATGGCTACACCTTC
>many|TRBJ2-1|TRBD2|TRBV4-2
CASRKSGGAQNEQFF
TGTGCCAGCAGGAAAAGCGGGGGGGCTCAAAATGAGCAGTTCTTC
>few|TRBJ2-3|NA|TRBV5-1
CASRDRNTDTQYF
TGCGCCAGCCGAGACAGAAACACAGATACGCAGTATTTT
>many|TRBJ2-5|NA|TRBV15
CATSREKRYPQETQYF
TGTGCCACCAGCAGGGAGAAAAGGTACCCACAAGAGACCCAGTACTTC
>NA|TRBJ2-5|NA|TRBV6-1
CASSLRHQETQYF
TGTGCCAGCAGTCTCCGACACCAAGAGACCCAGTACTTC
>NA|TRBJ2-7|NA|TRBV6-2/TRBV6-3
CASSYSPTTGGDPYEQYF
TGTGCCAGCAGTTACTCGCCTACAACAGGGGGGGATCCCTACGAGCAGTACTTC
>once|TRBJ2-1|TRBD1|TRBV15
CATGRDQEQGVFLEQFF
TGTGCCACCGGCAGAGATCAGGAACAGGGGGTTTTTTTAGAGCAGTTCTTC
>many|TRBJ2-3|NA|TRBV12-3/TRBV12-4
CASSLKGGYTDTQYF
TGTGCCAGCAGTTTAAAGGGGGGGTACACAGATACGCAGTATTTT
>many|TRBJ2-7|TRBD1|TRBV20-1
CSATQGTGSYEQYF
TGCAGTGCAACCCAAGGGACAGGATCCTACGAGCAGTACTTC
>NA|TRBJ2-3|NA|TRBV28
CASSLSQRDTQYF
TGTGCCAGCAGTTTAAGTCAGAGGGATACGCAGTATTTT
>NA|TRBJ2-5|TRBD1|TRBV29-1
CSVRPGQMYQETQYF
TGCAGCGTAAGGCCGGGACAGATGTACCAAGAGACCCAGTACTTC
>NA|TRBJ1-5|NA|TRBV7-9
CASSLGGLYGQPQHF
TGTGCCAGCAGCTTAGGGGGCCTTTATGGTCAGCCCCAGCATTTT
>few|TRBJ1-2|NA|TRBV6-2/TRBV6-3
CASTRGSANYGYTF
TGTGCCAGCACCAGGGGCAGCGCTAACTATGGCTACACCTTC
>many|TRBJ2-1|NA|TRBV4-3
CASSQDRLAGNEQFF
TGCGCCAGCAGCCAAGATCGGCTCGCGGGCAATGAGCAGTTCTTC
>few|TRBJ2-1|TRBD2|TRBV12-3/TRBV12-4
CASSHPKRGGYNEQFF
TGTGCCAGCAGTCATCCCAAGCGGGGGGGCTACAATGAGCAGTTCTTC
>NA|TRBJ2-1|TRBD2|TRBV20-1
CSARVPSGGNNEQFF
TGCAGTGCTAGGGTCCCTAGCGGGGGTAACAATGAGCAGTTCTTC